This paragraph reports one T cell receptor beta chain. Its matching antigen is unknown. Peripheral blood was drawn, approximately 10 milliliters per donor. This sample is part of a study of blood T cells in healthy people across ages. A second PCR, run for about 6 to 12 cycles, used a sample-barcoded 5' primer plus a J-beta primer mix. MiXCR was run by TCRdb on the 5' RACE reads, yielding one entry per CDR3 protein. The sample holds about 840,000 distinct CDR3 sequences, almost 30% seen once. Study observations and caveats: Long-lived donors exceeded aged donors in naive CD4+ cells and diversity. Diversity estimated from one million T cells was considered an underestimate.

The data were also submitted as part of a second study, on T cells of mothers and their children. That work contributes: Added by the second PCR's M1S primer were sample barcodes and 2-4 random nucleotides.

The sequenced material came from blood. This receptor was identified in a woman aged 40 to 50 in good health.

CDR3 in amino acids: CSASRTGWTTEAFF. The DNA of the CDR3 is TGCAGTGCTTCAAGGACAGGGTGGACCACTGAAGCTTTCTTT. V is TRBV20-1 and J is TRBJ1-1; 8 bases line up with TRBD1. Unmatched junction bases numbered 9, after V lost 5 bases and J lost 4 bases. The CDR3 has 14 amino acids. Per the germline V gene, CDR1 is DFQATT and CDR2 is SNEGSKA (reference sequence).